Each of the 5 T cell receptor beta chains below was sequenced from the same sample in a study of Graves' ophthalmopathy and Graves' hyperthyroidism. Scientists amplified the TCR beta CDR3 regions from RNA transcripts. After a first-round RT-PCR with HTBI primers, a second-round multiplex PCR was run. TCRdb independently ran MiXCR on the multiplex PCR reads; one entry per CDR3 protein. The data show about 400,000 distinct CDR3 sequences, around 18% seen once. The material sequenced was peripheral blood. The source is a woman aged 18-35 years with Graves' ophthalmopathy.

The chain combines TRBV6-1 with TRBJ2-7, with TRBD2 matching over 9 bases. Losses at the gene ends were 7 bases for V and 3 bases for J; bases not matched to a gene: 10. From germline, CDR1 is MNHNS and CDR2 SASEGT. The CDR3 covers 15 residues. Written as DNA, the CDR3 is TGTGCCAGCATTGCCACAACTAGCGGGCGCTACGAGCAGTACTTC. Amino acid sequence: CASIATTSGRYEQYF.

This clonotype was seen at least ten times. This sequence joins TRBV20-1 and TRBJ2-7; TRBD2 might be the D (5 bases). Germline CDR1 is DFQATT and CDR2 is SNEGSKA (reference sequence). Trimming stripped 1 base from V and 4 bases from J, with 14 bases between. The CDR3 consists of 14 residues. The CDR3 nucleotides are TGCAGTGCTAGAGTAGAGAGGGCCCCTTACGAGCAGTACTTC. Translation: CSARVERAPYEQYF.

The table lists this clonotype with many counts. Just one base apart from a much larger clone, this may be a read error. This sequence joins TRBV6-2 or TRBV6-3 and TRBJ2-2, with D perhaps TRBD1 or TRBD2 (5 bases each). The CDR3 totals 15 residues. Per the germline V gene, CDR1 is MNHEY and CDR2 is SVGEGT. The CDR3, as DNA: TGTGCCAGCACCCTAGGGGCCATGGACACCGGGGTGCTGTTTTTT. Amino acid sequence: CASTLGAMDTGVLFF.

V gene TRBV19 combines with J gene TRBJ1-5; D is unclear. The CDR3 sequence is 15 residues long. Trimming removed 3 bases at V and 3 bases at J, with 12 bases between. Germline CDR1 LNHDA, CDR2 SQIVND (reference sequence). CDR3 sequence reads: CASSIRAPDNQPQHF. CDR3 in DNA: TGTGCCAGTAGTATTCGGGCCCCTGACAATCAGCCCCAGCATTTT.

This clonotype has a count of ten or more. This chain links TRBV11-2 with TRBJ2-7; TRBD1 aligns across 7 bases. Germline CDR1 and CDR2: SGHAT and FQNNGV. The CDR3 is 14 residues long. The V and J ends lost 6 bases and 3 bases, in that order; junction bases with no gene match: 8. The DNA of the CDR3 is TGTGCCAGCAGTTCCGACAGGGTTGGCTACGAGCAGTACTTC. It codes for CASSSDRVGYEQYF. The full variable domain, completed using reference TRBV11-2 and TRBJ2-7, is EAGVAQSPRYKIIEKRQSVAFWCNPISGHATLYWYQQILGQGPKLLIQFQNNGVVDDSQLPKDRFSAERLKGVDSTLKIQPAKLEDSAVYLCASSSDRVGYEQYFGPGTRLTVT.